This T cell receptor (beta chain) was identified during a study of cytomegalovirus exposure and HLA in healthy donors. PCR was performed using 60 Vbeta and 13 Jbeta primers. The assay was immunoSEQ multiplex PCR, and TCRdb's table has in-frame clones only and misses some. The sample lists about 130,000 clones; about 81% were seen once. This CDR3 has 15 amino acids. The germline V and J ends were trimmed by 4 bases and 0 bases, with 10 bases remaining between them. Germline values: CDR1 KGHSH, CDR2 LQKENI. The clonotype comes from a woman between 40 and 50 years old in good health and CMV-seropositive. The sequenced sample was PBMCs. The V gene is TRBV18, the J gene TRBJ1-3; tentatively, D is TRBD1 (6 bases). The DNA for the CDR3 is TGTGCCAGCTCACTAGGGGACAACTCTGGAAACACCATATATTTT. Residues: CASSLGDNSGNTIYF. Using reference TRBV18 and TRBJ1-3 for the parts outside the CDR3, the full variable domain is NAGVMQNPRHLVRRRGQEARLRCSPMKGHSHVYWYRQLPEEGLKFMVYLQKENIIDESGMPKERFSAEFPKEGPSILRIQQVVRGDSAAYFCASSLGDNSGNTIYFGEGSWLTVV.